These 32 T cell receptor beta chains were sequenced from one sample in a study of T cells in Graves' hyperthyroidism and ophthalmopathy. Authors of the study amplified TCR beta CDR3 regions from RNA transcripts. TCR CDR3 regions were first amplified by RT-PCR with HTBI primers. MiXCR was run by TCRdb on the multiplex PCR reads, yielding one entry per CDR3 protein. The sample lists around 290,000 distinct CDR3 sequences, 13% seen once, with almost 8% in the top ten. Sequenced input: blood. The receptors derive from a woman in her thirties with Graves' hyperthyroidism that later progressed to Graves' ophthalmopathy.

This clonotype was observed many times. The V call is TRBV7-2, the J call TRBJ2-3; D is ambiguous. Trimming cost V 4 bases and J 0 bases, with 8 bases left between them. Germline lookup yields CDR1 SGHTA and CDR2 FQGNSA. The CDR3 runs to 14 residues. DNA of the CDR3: TGTGCCAGCAGCTCCCGAGCTAGCACAGATACGCAGTATTTT. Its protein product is CASSSRASTDTQYF. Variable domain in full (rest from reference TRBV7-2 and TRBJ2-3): GAGVSQSPSNKVTEKGKDVELRCDPISGHTALYWYRQSLGQGLEFLIYFQGNSAPDKSGLPSDRFSAERTGGSVSTLTIQRTQQEDSAVYLCASSSRASTDTQYFGPGTRLTVL.

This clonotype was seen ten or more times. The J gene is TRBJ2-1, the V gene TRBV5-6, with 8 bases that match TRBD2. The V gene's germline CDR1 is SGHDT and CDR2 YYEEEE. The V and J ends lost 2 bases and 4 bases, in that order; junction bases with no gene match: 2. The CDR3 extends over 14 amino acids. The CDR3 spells CASSLAGEYNEQFF. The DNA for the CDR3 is TGTGCCAGCAGCTTAGCGGGAGAATACAATGAGCAGTTCTTC. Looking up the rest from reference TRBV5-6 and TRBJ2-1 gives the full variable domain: DAGVTQSPTHLIKTRGQQVTLRCSPKSGHDTVSWYQQALGQGPQFIFQYYEEEERQRGNFPDRFSGHQFPNYSSELNVNALLLGDSALYLCASSLAGEYNEQFFGPGTRLTVL.

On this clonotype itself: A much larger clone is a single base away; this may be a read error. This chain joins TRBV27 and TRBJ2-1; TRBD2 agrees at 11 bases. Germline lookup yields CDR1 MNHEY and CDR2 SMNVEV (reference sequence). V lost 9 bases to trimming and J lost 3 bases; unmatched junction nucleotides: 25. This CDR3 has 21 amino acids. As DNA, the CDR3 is TGTGCCAGTAAAACGGGGAGGGTCCGCAGGCGACTAGCGGGACACTACAATGAGCAGTTCTTC. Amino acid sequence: CASKTGRVRRRLAGHYNEQFF.

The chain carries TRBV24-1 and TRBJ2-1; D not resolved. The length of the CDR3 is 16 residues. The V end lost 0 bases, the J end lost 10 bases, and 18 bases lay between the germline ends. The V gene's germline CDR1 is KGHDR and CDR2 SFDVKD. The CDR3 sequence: CATSDLQLASFEEQFF. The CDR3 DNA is TGTGCCACCAGTGATTTGCAATTAGCCTCGTTTGAAGAGCAGTTCTTC.

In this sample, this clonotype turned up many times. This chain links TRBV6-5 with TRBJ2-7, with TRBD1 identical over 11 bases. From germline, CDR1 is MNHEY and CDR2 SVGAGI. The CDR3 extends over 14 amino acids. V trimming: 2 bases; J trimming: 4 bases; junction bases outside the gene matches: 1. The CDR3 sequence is CASSYGDRGYEQYF. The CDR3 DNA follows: TGTGCCAGCAGTTACGGGGACAGGGGGTACGAGCAGTACTTC.

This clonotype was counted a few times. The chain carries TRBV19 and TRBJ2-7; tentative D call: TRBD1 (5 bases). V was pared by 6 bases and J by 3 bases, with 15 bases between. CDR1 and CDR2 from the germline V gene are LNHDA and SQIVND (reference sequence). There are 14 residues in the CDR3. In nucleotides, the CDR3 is TGTGCCAGTAGCCCGGACACCTGGGGCTACGAGCAGTACTTC. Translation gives CASSPDTWGYEQYF.

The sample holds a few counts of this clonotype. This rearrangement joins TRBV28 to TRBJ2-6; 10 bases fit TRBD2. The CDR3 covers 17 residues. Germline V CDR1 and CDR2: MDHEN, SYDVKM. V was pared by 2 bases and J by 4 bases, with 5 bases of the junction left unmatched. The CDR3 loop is CASSLPGLATGANVLTF. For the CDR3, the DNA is TGTGCCAGCAGTTTACCGGGACTAGCGACAGGGGCCAACGTCCTGACTTTC.

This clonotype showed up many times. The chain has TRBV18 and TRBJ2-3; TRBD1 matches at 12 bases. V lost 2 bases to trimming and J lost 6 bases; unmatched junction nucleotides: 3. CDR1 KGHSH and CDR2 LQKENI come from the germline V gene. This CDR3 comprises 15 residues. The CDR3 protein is CASSPGTGGADTQYF. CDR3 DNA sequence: TGTGCCAGCTCACCAGGGACAGGGGGCGCGGATACGCAGTATTTT. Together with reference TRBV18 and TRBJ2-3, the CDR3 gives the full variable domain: NAGVMQNPRHLVRRRGQEARLRCSPMKGHSHVYWYRQLPEEGLKFMVYLQKENIIDESGMPKERFSAEFPKEGPSILRIQQVVRGDSAAYFCASSPGTGGADTQYFGPGTRLTVL.

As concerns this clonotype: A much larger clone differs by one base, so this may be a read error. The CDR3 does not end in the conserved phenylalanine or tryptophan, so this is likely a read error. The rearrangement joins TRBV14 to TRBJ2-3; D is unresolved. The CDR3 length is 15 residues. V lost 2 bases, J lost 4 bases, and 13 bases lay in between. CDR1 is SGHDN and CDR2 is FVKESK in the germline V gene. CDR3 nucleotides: TGTGCCAGCAGCCAATTGCGTGGTTCGGCAGATACGCAGTATTCT. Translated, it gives CASSQLRGSADTQYS.

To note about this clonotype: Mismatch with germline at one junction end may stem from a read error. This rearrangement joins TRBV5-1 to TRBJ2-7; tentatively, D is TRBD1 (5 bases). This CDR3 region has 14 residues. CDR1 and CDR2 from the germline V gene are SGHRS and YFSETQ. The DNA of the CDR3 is TGTGCCAGCAGCTCGACAGCGCAGTCCTACGAGCAGTACTTC. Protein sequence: CASSSTAQSYEQYF.

The CDR3 loop is CASSDRGQNIQYF. The CDR3 nucleotides are TGTGCCAGCAGTGACAGGGGCCAAAACATTCAGTACTTC. The chain employs TRBV2 and TRBJ2-4; TRBD1 is a possible D gene (6 bases). Germline assignment: CDR1 SNHLY and CDR2 FYNNEI. Trimming shortened V by 3 bases and J by 5 bases, and 8 bases separated the two germline ends. This CDR3 comprises 13 residues.

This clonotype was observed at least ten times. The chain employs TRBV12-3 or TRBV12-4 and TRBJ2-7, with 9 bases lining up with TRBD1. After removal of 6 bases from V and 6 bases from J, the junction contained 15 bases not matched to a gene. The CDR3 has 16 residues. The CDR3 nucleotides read TGTGCCAGCAGCCTCCCCCCCGGACAGGGGCCGCCCGAGCAGTACTTC. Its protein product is CASSLPPGQGPPEQYF.

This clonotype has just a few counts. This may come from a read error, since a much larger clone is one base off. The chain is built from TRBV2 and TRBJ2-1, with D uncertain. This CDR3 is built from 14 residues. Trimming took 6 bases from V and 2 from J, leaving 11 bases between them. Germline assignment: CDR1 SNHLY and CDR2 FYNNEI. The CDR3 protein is CASSTQFPYNEQFF. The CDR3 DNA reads TGTGCCAGCAGCACACAGTTCCCCTACAATGAGCAGTTCTTC.

CDR3: CAISGQSETQYF. CDR3 nucleotide sequence: TGTGCCATCAGTGGACAGTCAGAGACCCAGTACTTC. The chain uses TRBV10-3 and TRBJ2-5, with a possible D match to TRBD1 (5 bases). The CDR3 runs to 12 residues. V lost 4 bases and J 4 bases, leaving 7 bases between the germline ends. Germline V gene sequence: CDR1 ENHRY, CDR2 SYGVKD.

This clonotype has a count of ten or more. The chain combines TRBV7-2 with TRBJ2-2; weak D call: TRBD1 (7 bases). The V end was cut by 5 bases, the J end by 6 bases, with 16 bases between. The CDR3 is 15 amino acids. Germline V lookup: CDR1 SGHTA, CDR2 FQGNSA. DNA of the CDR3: TGTGCCAGCAGCAGGCGGACAGGCGGGGCCGGGGAGCTGTTTTTT. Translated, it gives CASSRRTGGAGELFF.

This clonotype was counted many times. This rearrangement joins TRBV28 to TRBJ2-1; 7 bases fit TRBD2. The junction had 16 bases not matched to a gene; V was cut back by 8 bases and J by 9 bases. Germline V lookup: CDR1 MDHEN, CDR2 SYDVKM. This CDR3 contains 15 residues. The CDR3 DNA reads TGTGCCAGCCTTTTGGGGGAAACGCGGGGGAGTGAGCAGTTCTTC. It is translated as CASLLGETRGSEQFF. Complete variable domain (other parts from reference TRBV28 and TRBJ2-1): DVKVTQSSRYLVKRTGEKVFLECVQDMDHENMFWYRQDPGLGLRLIYFSYDVKMKEKGDIPEGYSVSREKKERFSLILESASTNQTSMYLCASLLGETRGSEQFFGPGTRLTVL.

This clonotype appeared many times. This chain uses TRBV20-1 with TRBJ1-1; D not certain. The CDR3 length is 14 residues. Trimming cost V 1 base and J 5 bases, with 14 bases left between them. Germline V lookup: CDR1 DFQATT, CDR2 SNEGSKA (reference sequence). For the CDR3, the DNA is TGCAGTGCTAGAGTTAACGGGGTCGTGACTGAAGCTTTCTTT. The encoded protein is CSARVNGVVTEAFF.

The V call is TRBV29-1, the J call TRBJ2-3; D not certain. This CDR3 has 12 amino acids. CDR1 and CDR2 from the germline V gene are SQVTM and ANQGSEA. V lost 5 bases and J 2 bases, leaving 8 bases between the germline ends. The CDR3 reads CSVRLDTDTQYF. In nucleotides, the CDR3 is TGCAGCGTTCGGCTAGACACAGATACGCAGTATTTT.

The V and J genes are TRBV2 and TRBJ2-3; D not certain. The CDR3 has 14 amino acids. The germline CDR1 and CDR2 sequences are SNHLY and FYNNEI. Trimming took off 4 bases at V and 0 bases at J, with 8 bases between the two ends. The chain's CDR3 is CASSVQVSTDTQYF. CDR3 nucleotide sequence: TGTGCCAGCAGTGTTCAGGTTAGCACAGATACGCAGTATTTT.

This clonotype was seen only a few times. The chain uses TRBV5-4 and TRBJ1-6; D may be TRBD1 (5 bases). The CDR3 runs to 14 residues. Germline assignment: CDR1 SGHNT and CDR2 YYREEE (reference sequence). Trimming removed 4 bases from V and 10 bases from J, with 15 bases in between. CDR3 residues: CASSPRGEDSPLHF. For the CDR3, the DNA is TGTGCCAGCAGCCCGAGGGGTGAGGACTCACCCCTCCACTTT.

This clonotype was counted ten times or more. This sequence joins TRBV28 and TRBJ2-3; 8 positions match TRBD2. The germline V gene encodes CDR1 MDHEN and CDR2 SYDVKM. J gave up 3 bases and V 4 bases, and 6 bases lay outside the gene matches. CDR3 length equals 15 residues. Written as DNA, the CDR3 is TGTGCCAGCAGTTACCCAGCGGGAGTTACAGATACGCAGTATTTT. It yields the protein CASSYPAGVTDTQYF.

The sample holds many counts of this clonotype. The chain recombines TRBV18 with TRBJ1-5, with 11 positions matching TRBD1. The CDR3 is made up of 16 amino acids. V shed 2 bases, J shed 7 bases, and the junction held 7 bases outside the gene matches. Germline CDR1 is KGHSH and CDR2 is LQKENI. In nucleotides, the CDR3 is TGTGCCAGCTCACCAGGGACAGGGGGGGACCTCCAGCCCCAGCATTTT. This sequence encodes CASSPGTGGDLQPQHF.

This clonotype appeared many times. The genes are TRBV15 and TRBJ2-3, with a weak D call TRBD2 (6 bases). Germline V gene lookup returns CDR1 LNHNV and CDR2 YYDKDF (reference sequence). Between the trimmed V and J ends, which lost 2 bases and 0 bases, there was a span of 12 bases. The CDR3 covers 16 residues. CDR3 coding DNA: TGTGCCACCAGCAGATATCGGGAGTCCAGCACAGATACGCAGTATTTT. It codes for CATSRYRESSTDTQYF.

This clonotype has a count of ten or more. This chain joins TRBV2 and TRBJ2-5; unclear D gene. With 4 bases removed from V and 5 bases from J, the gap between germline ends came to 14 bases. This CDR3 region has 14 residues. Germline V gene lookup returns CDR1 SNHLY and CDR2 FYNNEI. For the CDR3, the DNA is TGTGCCAGCAGTGGGAAGCCCCCAGAGGAGACCCAGTACTTC. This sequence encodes CASSGKPPEETQYF.

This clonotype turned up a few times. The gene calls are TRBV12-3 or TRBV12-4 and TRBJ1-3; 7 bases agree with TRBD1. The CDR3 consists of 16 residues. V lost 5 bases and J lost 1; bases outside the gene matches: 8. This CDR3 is CASSPYGQVSGNTIYF. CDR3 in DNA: TGTGCCAGCAGTCCCTATGGACAGGTATCTGGAAACACCATATATTTT.

DNA for the CDR3: TGTGCCAGCTCACCAAATCCTTTGGCCTACGAGCAGTACTTC. It is translated as CASSPNPLAYEQYF. This chain connects TRBV18 to TRBJ2-7; no definite D call. The V end was cut by 2 bases, the J end by 2 bases, with 10 bases between. Germline assignment: CDR1 KGHSH and CDR2 LQKENI. This CDR3 is 14 amino acids long.

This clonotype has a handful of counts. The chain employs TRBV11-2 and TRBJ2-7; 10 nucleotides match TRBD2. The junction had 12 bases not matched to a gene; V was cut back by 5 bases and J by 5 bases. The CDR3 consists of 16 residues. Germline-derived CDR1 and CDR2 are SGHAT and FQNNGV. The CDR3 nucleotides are TGTGCCAGCAGCCCAATCAGCGGGAGGGCCGGGAACGAGCAGTACTTC. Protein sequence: CASSPISGRAGNEQYF.

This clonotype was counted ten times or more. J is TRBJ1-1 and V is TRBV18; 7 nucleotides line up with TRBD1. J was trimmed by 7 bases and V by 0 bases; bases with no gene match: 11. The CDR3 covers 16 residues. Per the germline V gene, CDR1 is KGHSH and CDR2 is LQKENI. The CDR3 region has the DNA TGTGCCAGCTCACCACCGGAGGGGGCGAGGGGCTTTGAAGCTTTCTTT. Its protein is CASSPPEGARGFEAFF.

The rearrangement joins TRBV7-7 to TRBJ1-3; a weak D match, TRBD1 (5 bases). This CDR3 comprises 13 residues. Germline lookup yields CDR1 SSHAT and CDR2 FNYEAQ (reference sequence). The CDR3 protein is CAVPSGAGNTIYF. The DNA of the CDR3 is TGTGCTGTCCCGTCGGGGGCTGGAAACACCATATATTTT. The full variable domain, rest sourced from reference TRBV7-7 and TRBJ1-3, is GAGVSQSPRYKVTKRGQDVTLRCDPISSHATLYWYQQALGQGPEFLTYFNYEAQPDKSGLPSDRFSAERPEGSISTLTIQRTEQRDSAMYRCAVPSGAGNTIYFGEGSWLTVV.

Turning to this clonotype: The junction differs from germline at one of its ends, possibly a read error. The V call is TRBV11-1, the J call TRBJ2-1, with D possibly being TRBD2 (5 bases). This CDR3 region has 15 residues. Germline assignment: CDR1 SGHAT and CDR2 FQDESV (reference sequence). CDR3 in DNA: TGTGCCAGCAGCCAAGATCCTAGCAACTACAATGAGCAGCTCTTC. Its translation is CASSQDPSNYNEQLF.

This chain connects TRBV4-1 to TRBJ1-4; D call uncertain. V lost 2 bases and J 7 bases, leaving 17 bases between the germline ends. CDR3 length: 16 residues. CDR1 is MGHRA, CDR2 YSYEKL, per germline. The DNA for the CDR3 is TGCGCCAGCAGCCAATTGGCACGGGGTCAGAGTGAAAAACTGTTTTTT. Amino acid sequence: CASSQLARGQSEKLFF.

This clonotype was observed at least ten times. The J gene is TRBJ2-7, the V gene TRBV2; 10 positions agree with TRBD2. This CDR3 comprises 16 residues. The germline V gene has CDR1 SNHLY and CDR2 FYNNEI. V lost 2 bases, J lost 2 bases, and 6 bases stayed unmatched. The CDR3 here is CASSEPFLAGAYEQYF. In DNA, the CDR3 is TGTGCCAGCAGTGAACCCTTTCTAGCGGGGGCCTACGAGCAGTACTTC.